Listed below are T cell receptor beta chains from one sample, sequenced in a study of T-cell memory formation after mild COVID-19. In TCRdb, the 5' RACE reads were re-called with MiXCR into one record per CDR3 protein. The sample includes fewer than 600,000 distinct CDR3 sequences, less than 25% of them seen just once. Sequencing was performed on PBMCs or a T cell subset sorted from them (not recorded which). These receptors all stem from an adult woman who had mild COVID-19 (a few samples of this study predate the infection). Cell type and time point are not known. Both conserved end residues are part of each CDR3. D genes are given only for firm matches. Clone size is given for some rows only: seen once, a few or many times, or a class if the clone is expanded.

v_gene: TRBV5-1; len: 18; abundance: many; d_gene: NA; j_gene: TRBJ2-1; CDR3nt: TGCGCCAGCAGCTTGGTTGTGGGGCTCCAAAGCTCCTACAATGAGCAGTTCTTC; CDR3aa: CASSLVVGLQSSYNEQFF
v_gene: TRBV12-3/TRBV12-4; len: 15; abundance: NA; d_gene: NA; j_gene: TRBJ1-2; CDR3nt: TGTGCCAGCAGTTCCCCTGAGGGCTTTGGCTATGGCTACACCTTC; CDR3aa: CASSSPEGFGYGYTF
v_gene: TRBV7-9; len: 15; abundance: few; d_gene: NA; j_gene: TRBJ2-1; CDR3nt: TGTGCCAGCCTATTTGGCTGGCAGGGTGGCAATGAGCAGTTCTTC; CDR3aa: CASLFGWQGGNEQFF
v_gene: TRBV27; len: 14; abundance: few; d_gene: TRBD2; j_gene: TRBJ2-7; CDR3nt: TGTGCCAGCAGTTTACGACGCAGCGGGGACGAGCAGTACTTC; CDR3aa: CASSLRRSGDEQYF
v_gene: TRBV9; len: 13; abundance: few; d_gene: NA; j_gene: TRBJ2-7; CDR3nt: TGTGCCAGCCCGCCCGGAAGCTCCTACGAGCAGTACTTC; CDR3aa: CASPPGSSYEQYF
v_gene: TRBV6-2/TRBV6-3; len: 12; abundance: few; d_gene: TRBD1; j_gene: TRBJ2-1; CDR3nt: TGTGCCAGCAGTTACTCGAACAGGGGACATTTCTTC; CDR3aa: CASSYSNRGHFF
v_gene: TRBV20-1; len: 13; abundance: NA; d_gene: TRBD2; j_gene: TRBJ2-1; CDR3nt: TGCAGTGGGGCACTAGCGGGGTACAATGAGCAGTTCTTC; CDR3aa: CSGALAGYNEQFF
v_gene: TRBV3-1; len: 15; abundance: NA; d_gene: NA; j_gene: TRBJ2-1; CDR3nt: TGTGCCAGCAGCCAAGAGGACGCCTTAAACAATGAGCAGTTCTTC; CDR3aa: CASSQEDALNNEQFF
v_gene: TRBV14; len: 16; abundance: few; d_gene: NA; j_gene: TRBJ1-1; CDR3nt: TGTGCCAGCAGCCATGCAAGGATACCCTCAGGGACTGAAGCTTTCTTT; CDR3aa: CASSHARIPSGTEAFF
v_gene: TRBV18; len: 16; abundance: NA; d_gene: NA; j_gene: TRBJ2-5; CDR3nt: TGTGCCAGCTCACCACCCCGTACACTCTTGGGGGAGACCCAGTACTTC; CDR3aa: CASSPPRTLLGETQYF
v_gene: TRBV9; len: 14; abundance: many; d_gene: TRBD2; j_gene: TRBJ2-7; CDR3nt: TGTGCCAGCAGCGTAGCTAGCGGGACCTACGAGCAGTACTTC; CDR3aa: CASSVASGTYEQYF
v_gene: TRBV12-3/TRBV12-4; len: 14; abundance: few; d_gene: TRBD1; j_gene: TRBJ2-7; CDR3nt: TGTGCCAGCAGTTCTAGGACAGGTTGGGCCGAGCAGTACTTC; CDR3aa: CASSSRTGWAEQYF
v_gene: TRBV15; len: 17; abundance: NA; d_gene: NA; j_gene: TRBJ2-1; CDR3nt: TGTGCCACCAGCAGAGATCGAAGCGTCCGGATCAACAATGAGCAGTTCTTC; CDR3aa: CATSRDRSVRINNEQFF
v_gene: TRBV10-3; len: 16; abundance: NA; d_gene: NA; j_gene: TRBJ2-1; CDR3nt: TGTGCCATCAGTGAGTCGGACTGGAGGTCCTACAATGAGCAGTTCTTC; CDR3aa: CAISESDWRSYNEQFF
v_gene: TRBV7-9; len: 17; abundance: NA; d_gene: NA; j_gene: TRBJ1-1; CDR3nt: TGTGCCAGCAGCTTAGGAAAGATACAGGGCATGAACACTGAAGCTTTCTTT; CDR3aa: CASSLGKIQGMNTEAFF
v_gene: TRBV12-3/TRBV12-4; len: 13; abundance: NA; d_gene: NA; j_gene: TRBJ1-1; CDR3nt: TGTGCCAGCAGGCCCGGGACAAACACTGAAGCTTTCTTT; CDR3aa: CASRPGTNTEAFF
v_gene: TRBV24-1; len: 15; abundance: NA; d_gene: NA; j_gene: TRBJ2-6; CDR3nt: TGTGCCACCAGTGCGAGTGGCTCTGGGGCCAACGTCCTGACTTTC; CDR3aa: CATSASGSGANVLTF
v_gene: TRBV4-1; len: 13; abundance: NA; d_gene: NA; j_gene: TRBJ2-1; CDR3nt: TGCGCCAGCAGCGGCCAGAAGGGCAATGAGCAGTTCTTC; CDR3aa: CASSGQKGNEQFF
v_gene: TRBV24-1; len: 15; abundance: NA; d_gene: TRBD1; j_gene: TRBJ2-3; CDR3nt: TGTGCCACCAGTGAACGGGACAGGCCGGGGGATACGCAGTATTTT; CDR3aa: CATSERDRPGDTQYF
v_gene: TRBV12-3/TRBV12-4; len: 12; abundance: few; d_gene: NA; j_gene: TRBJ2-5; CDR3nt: TGTGCCAGCAGTTTCTACCGAGAGACCCAGTACTTC; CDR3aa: CASSFYRETQYF
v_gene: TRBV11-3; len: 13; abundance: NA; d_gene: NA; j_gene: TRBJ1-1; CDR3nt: TGTGCCAGCCCATTAGGGTGGGACACTGAAGCTTTCTTT; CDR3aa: CASPLGWDTEAFF
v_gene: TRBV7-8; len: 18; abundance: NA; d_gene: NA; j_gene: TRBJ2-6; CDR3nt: TGTGCCAGCAGCTTAGTGTGGGCTGGGGCTGCTGGGGCCAACGTCCTGACTTTC; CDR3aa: CASSLVWAGAAGANVLTF
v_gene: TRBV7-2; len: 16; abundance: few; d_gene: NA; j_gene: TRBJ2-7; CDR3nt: TGTGCCAGCAGCTTAGGAGGTCCAGAATCCTCCTACGAGCAGTACTTC; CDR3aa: CASSLGGPESSYEQYF
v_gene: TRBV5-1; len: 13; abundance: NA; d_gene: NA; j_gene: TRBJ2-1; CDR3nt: TGCGCCAGCGCCGGATTAGCGAGGAATGAGCAGTTCTTC; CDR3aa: CASAGLARNEQFF